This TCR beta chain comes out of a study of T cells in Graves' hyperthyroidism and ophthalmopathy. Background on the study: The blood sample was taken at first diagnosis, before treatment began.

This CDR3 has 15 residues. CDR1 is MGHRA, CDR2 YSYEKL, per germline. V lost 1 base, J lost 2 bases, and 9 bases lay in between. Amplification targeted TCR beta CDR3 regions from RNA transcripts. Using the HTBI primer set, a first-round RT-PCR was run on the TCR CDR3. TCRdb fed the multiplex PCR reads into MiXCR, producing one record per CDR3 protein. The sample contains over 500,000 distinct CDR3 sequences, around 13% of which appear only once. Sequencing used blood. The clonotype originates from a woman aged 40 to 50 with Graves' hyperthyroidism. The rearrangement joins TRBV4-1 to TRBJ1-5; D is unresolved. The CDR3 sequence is CASSQVMVGNQPQHF. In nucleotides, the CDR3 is TGCGCCAGCAGCCAAGTAATGGTTGGCAATCAGCCCCAGCATTTT.